This TCR beta chain was obtained from a study of spatial heterogeneity in lung cancer. This clonotype is labeled as medium-sized (0.01 to 0.1%). Antigen specificity is unknown. Documented time point: sample taken at primary tumor resection. Study findings and constraints: Tumors with more nonsynonymous mutations had more expanded intratumoral alpha and beta TCRs.

One entry per CDR3 protein results from TCRdb running MiXCR on the 5' RACE reads. The repertoire holds about 13,000 distinct CDR3 sequences, about 4% seen once, with 6% to 8.5% in the top ten. The germline V gene encodes CDR1 DFQATT and CDR2 SNEGSKA (reference sequence). V shed 0 bases and J 4 bases; nucleotides not matched to a gene: 12. CDR3 length equals 17 residues. The chain has TRBV20-1 and TRBJ1-2, with 9 bases lining up with TRBD1. Sequenced here: lung tumor tissue, sampled at surgery. This TCR was sampled from a male donor with early-stage non-small cell lung cancer. DNA for the CDR3: TGCAGTGCTAGAGATGAGGGACAGGGTTGGAACGGCTATGGCTACACCTTC. Protein: CSARDEGQGWNGYGYTF.